The source of this TCR beta chain is a study of T and B cells in COVID-19 patients. Overall study context: Peripheral blood came from COVID-19 patients with active infection or after recovery.

V lost 8 bases and J lost 3, with 22 bases in between. Germline lookup yields CDR1 SQVTM and CDR2 ANQGSEA. The CDR3 length is 15 residues. TRB rearrangements were amplified by multiplex PCR with BIOMED2 TRB-A/B primers. TCRdb fed the multiplex PCR reads into MiXCR, producing one record per CDR3 protein. Altogether some 5,300 distinct CDR3 sequences are present, 25% to 30% being singletons, with the ten largest covering 5.4%. TRB was amplified from around 230-520 ng of blood genomic DNA. In this sample, this clonotype is medium-sized. The chain joins TRBV29-1 to TRBJ1-1; D unclear. Material: blood. The TCR comes from a human donor with active COVID-19. This CDR3 is CSPRPGDQTDTEAFF. As DNA, the CDR3 is TGCAGCCCTCGGCCAGGCGACCAAACGGACACTGAAGCTTTCTTT.